One sample yielded the 30 T cell receptor beta chains listed below, sequenced in a study of control samples from healthy donors and cancer patients. The repertoire was sequenced with immunoSEQ multiplex PCR; TCRdb's copy has only in-frame clones and lacks some. The sample contains over 150,000 clones, roughly 94% of which appear only once. Input material: PBMCs. Receptor source: a man aged 55 to 70 with colorectal cancer.

CDR3 DNA sequence: TGCGCCAGCAGCGCCGGGACAGGGGATAGCACAGATACGCAGTATTTT. This encodes CASSAGTGDSTDTQYF. The V gene is TRBV5-1, the J gene TRBJ2-3, with 10 bases that match TRBD1. CDR1 is SGHRS and CDR2 is YFSETQ in the germline V gene. Losses at the gene ends were 4 bases for V and 0 bases for J; bases not matched to a gene: 5. The CDR3 is 16 amino acids. Drawing the rest from reference TRBV5-1 and TRBJ2-3, the complete variable domain is KAGVTQTPRYLIKTRGQQVTLSCSPISGHRSVSWYQQTPGQGLQFLFEYFSETQRNKGNFPGRFSGRQFSNSRSEMNVSTLELGDSALYLCASSAGTGDSTDTQYFGPGTRLTVL.

V is TRBV27 and J is TRBJ2-3, with D perhaps TRBD2 (5 bases). The CDR3 extends over 16 amino acids. V was shortened by 5 bases and J by 4 bases, with 19 bases between the two germline ends. Germline loops: CDR1 MNHEY, CDR2 SMNVEV (reference sequence). CDR3 loop: CASSPGPSWVPDTQYF. In DNA, the CDR3 is TGTGCCAGCAGTCCCGGGCCTAGCTGGGTCCCAGATACGCAGTATTTT.

The rearrangement uses TRBV10-3 and TRBJ2-7, with 7 bases fitting TRBD1. V dropped 7 bases and J dropped 0; count of bases not matched to a gene: 3. From germline, CDR1 is ENHRY and CDR2 SYGVKD. The CDR3 contains 13 residues. DNA for the CDR3: TGTGCCATCACCAGGGACAGCTCCTACGAGCAGTACTTC. Protein: CAITRDSSYEQYF.

V gene TRBV5-1 combines with J gene TRBJ2-3; 9 bases align to TRBD1. Germline lookup yields CDR1 SGHRS and CDR2 YFSETQ. This CDR3 has 15 residues. Trimming at V came to 6 bases and at J to 4 bases, leaving 9 bases not matched to a gene. The CDR3, as DNA: TGCGCCAGCACTATAGGGGACAGGGTCCCAGATACGCAGTATTTT. Residues: CASTIGDRVPDTQYF.

The chain combines TRBV19 with TRBJ1-1; weak D call: TRBD1 (6 bases). The CDR3 has 11 amino acids. V was clipped by 6 bases and J by 6 bases, with 8 bases between them. CDR1 is LNHDA and CDR2 is SQIVND in the germline V gene (reference sequence). This CDR3 is CASSRGPEAFF. The CDR3 DNA reads as TGTGCCAGTAGCAGGGGCCCTGAAGCTTTCTTT. Supplemented by reference TRBV19 and TRBJ1-1, the full variable domain reads DGGITQSPKYLFRKEGQNVTLSCEQNLNHDAMYWYRQDPGQGLRLIYYSQIVNDFQKGDIAEGYSVSREKKESFPLTVTSAQKNPTAFYLCASSRGPEAFFGQGTRLTVV.

The chain combines TRBV3-1 (or the pseudogene TRBV3-2) with TRBJ1-2; maybe TRBD1 (6 bases). V was shortened by 2 bases and J by 5 bases, with 15 bases between the two germline ends. CDR3 length: 15 amino acids. Germline CDR1 reads LGHDT; CDR2 reads YNNKEL (reference sequence). The CDR3 here is CASSQRVQGLYGYTF. In DNA form, the CDR3 reads TGTGCCAGCAGCCAACGAGTACAGGGTTTGTATGGCTACACCTTC.

The chain links TRBV10-2 to TRBJ2-3, with TRBD2 as a possible D gene (5 bases). CDR1 and CDR2 (germline): WSHSY, SAAADI. CDR3 length equals 15 residues. Trimming left V 6 bases short and J 0 bases short, with 13 bases between. The CDR3 nucleotides are TGCGCCAGCAGGTTGGACTTTGCTAGCACAGATACGCAGTATTTT. It encodes CASRLDFASTDTQYF.

The CDR3 bases are TGTGCCAGCAGAATGGAGGGGGAGACCCAGTACTTC. Its translation: CASRMEGETQYF. The rearrangement links TRBV2 to TRBJ2-5; D is perhaps TRBD2 (6 bases). Germline V gene data show CDR1 as SNHLY and CDR2 as FYNNEI. V dropped 6 bases and J dropped 5 bases, with 10 bases sitting between them. The CDR3 has 12 residues.

This clone appeared a single time. The CDR3 loop is CASSLLSGGYNEQFF. In DNA, the CDR3 is TGTGCCAGCAGCTTGCTCAGCGGGGGGTACAATGAGCAGTTCTTC. V gene TRBV5-6 combines with J gene TRBJ2-1; 9 nucleotides agree with TRBD2. V was clipped by 1 base and J by 4 bases; unmatched bases: 3. Germline assignment: CDR1 SGHDT and CDR2 YYEEEE. CDR3 length: 15 amino acids.

The chain has TRBV9 and TRBJ2-7; no definite D call. Trimming removed 4 bases at V and 3 bases at J, with 14 bases between. CDR3 size: 14 residues. Germline CDR1 reads SGDLS; CDR2 reads YYNGEE. CDR3: CASSMTTIGYEQYF. The CDR3 DNA reads TGTGCCAGCAGCATGACCACTATAGGCTACGAGCAGTACTTC.

V gene TRBV14 combines with J gene TRBJ2-7; D is tentatively TRBD1 or TRBD2 (6 bases each). Trimming pared 5 bases from V and 4 bases from J, leaving 15 bases between. Germline CDR1 is SGHDN and CDR2 is FVKESK. CDR3 length: 14 amino acids. The CDR3: CASSGRTAGYEQYF. CDR3 in DNA: TGTGCCAGCAGCGGACGGACAGCGGGTTACGAGCAGTACTTC.

The chain recombines TRBV27 with TRBJ2-5; TRBD2 is a possible D gene (5 bases). This CDR3 comprises 12 residues. Germline lookup yields CDR1 MNHEY and CDR2 SMNVEV (reference sequence). Between the trimmed V and J ends, which lost 5 bases and 4 bases, there was a span of 8 bases. CDR3 protein: CASSEGGETQYF. The CDR3 nucleotides read TGTGCCAGCAGTGAAGGAGGAGAGACCCAGTACTTC.

V gene TRBV2 combines with J gene TRBJ1-1; D remains ambiguous. V was shortened by 8 bases and J by 2 bases, with 12 bases between the two germline ends. The germline gives CDR1 SNHLY, CDR2 FYNNEI. The CDR3 covers 13 residues. CDR3 in DNA: TGTGCCAGCTCGGAGATTTTAAACACTGAAGCTTTCTTT. Translating it yields CASSEILNTEAFF. Full variable domain (rest looked up from reference TRBV2 and TRBJ1-1): EPEVTQTPSHQVTQMGQEVILRCVPISNHLYFYWYRQILGQKVEFLVSFYNNEISEKSEIFDDQFSVERPDGSNFTLKIRSTKLEDSAMYFCASSEILNTEAFFGQGTRLTVV.

The chain combines TRBV9 with TRBJ1-6; D ambiguous. This CDR3 comprises 12 residues. The germline V gene has CDR1 SGDLS and CDR2 YYNGEE. V was shortened by 4 bases and J by 5 bases, with 4 bases between the two germline ends. CDR3 DNA sequence: TGTGCCAGCAGCCCCGATAATTCACCCCTCCACTTT. Translating gives CASSPDNSPLHF.

The V call is TRBV6-6, the J call TRBJ1-5; D possibly corresponds to TRBD1 (5 bases). The CDR3 spans 14 residues. Germline V gives CDR1 MNHNY, CDR2 SVGAGI (reference sequence). V gave up 2 bases and J gave up 7 bases, with 12 bases separating them. The CDR3 nucleotides are TGTGCCAGCAGTTACCAGGGTGGGAAACAGCCCCAGCATTTT. Encoded protein: CASSYQGGKQPQHF.

The chain uses TRBV19 and TRBJ1-3, with 7 positions matching TRBD1. J was trimmed by 0 bases and V by 4 bases; bases with no gene match: 6. CDR1 is LNHDA and CDR2 is SQIVND in the germline V gene (reference sequence). The CDR3 has 16 amino acids. The CDR3 loop reads CASSTGQASSGNTIYF. In nucleotides, the CDR3 is TGTGCCAGTAGTACCGGACAGGCCAGCTCTGGAAACACCATATATTTT.

The rearrangement joins TRBV6-5 to TRBJ2-5, with TRBD1 matching 9 bases. After removal of 7 bases from V and 0 bases from J, the junction contained 3 bases not matched to a gene. Germline values: CDR1 MNHEY, CDR2 SVGAGI. There are 14 residues in the CDR3. The CDR3 loop reads CASTGQGYQETQYF. CDR3 DNA: TGTGCCAGCACCGGACAGGGGTACCAAGAGACCCAGTACTTC.

About this clone itself: Other nucleotide sequences from this sample produce the same CDR3. Here the CDR3 reads CASSLGQGGQPQHF. CDR3 in DNA: TGTGCCAGCAGCTTAGGGCAGGGGGGGCAGCCCCAGCATTTT. The chain links TRBV7-9 to TRBJ1-5; 7 nucleotides match TRBD1. The CDR3 contains 14 residues. The germline gives CDR1 SEHNR, CDR2 FQNEAQ (reference sequence). With 1 base clipped from V and 7 bases from J, the junction kept 4 bases outside the gene matches. Drawing the rest from reference TRBV7-9 and TRBJ1-5, the complete variable domain is DTGVSQNPRHKITKRGQNVTFRCDPISEHNRLYWYRQTLGQGPEFLTYFQNEAQLEKSRLLSDRFSAERPKGSFSTLEIQRTEQGDSAMYLCASSLGQGGQPQHFGDGTRLSIL.

The chain carries TRBV30 and TRBJ1-5; 7 bases are a match to TRBD1. Germline trimming cut 1 base from V and 0 bases from J; bases unmatched to any gene: 15. Germline V gives CDR1 GTSNPN, CDR2 SVGIG (reference sequence). The CDR3 loop spans 19 amino acids. CDR3 DNA sequence: TGTGCCTGGAGTGCCCCCCTCATCGGACAGGCTTCTAGCAATCAGCCCCAGCATTTT. The encoded protein is CAWSAPLIGQASSNQPQHF.

The chain has TRBV27 and TRBJ1-2, with 11 bases lining up with TRBD1. This CDR3 comprises 12 residues. Germline assignment: CDR1 MNHEY and CDR2 SMNVEV (reference sequence). The V and J ends lost 5 bases and 11 bases, in that order; junction bases with no gene match: 4. The CDR3 bases are TGTGCCAGCAGTGGACAGGGGGCGGGGTACACCTTC. The encoded protein is CASSGQGAGYTF.

The chain has TRBV24-1 and TRBJ1-2; D might be TRBD1 (6 bases). Germline CDR1 and CDR2: KGHDR and SFDVKD. This CDR3 is built from 12 residues. Trimming pared 4 bases from V and 8 bases from J, leaving 10 bases between. The CDR3 sequence: CATSEGGFGYTF. CDR3 in DNA: TGTGCCACCAGTGAGGGGGGCTTCGGCTACACCTTC.

The chain couples TRBV30 to TRBJ2-6; D is uncertain. Germline V lookup: CDR1 GTSNPN, CDR2 SVGIG (reference sequence). V was shortened by 2 bases and J by 4 bases, with 3 bases between the two germline ends. The CDR3 contains 12 residues. CDR3 in DNA: TGTGCCTGGAGTCCCGGGGCCAACGTCCTGACTTTC. This codes for CAWSPGANVLTF.

The J gene is TRBJ2-6, the V gene TRBV7-9; the D is unclear. Germline CDR1 is SEHNR and CDR2 is FQNEAQ (reference sequence). Trimming cost V 5 bases and J 4 bases, with 18 bases left between them. This CDR3 spans 17 amino acids. CDR3 residues: CASSPRNGRSGANVLTF. The CDR3 region has the DNA TGTGCCAGCAGCCCTCGAAATGGGCGTTCGGGGGCCAACGTCCTGACTTTC. The full variable domain, with the rest looked up from reference TRBV7-9 and TRBJ2-6, is DTGVSQNPRHKITKRGQNVTFRCDPISEHNRLYWYRQTLGQGPEFLTYFQNEAQLEKSRLLSDRFSAERPKGSFSTLEIQRTEQGDSAMYLCASSPRNGRSGANVLTFGAGSRLTVL.

The V gene is TRBV19, the J gene TRBJ1-1, with D possibly being TRBD1 (5 bases). V was trimmed by 1 base and J by 4 bases, leaving 10 bases between them. Germline V CDR1 and CDR2: LNHDA, SQIVND (reference sequence). The length of the CDR3 is 14 residues. As DNA, the CDR3 is TGTGCCAGTAGTATAGCCAGGGATGGCACTGAAGCTTTCTTT. Translated: CASSIARDGTEAFF.

This chain joins TRBV27 and TRBJ1-2; TRBD1 is a possible D gene (5 bases). V was trimmed by 5 bases and J by 8 bases, leaving 12 bases between them. CDR1 and CDR2 (germline): MNHEY, SMNVEV (reference sequence). The CDR3 contains 12 residues. CDR3 bases: TGTGCCAGCAGTGGGGGGGTCGGAGGCTACACCTTC. It specifies CASSGGVGGYTF.

CDR3 region: CASSQGQGINYGYTF. CDR3 DNA: TGTGCCAGCAGCCAAGGTCAGGGAATCAACTATGGCTACACCTTC. The chain links TRBV4-2 to TRBJ1-2; D perhaps matches TRBD1 (5 bases). This CDR3 comprises 15 residues. V was cut by 1 base and J by 2 bases, with 11 bases left in between. CDR1 and CDR2 from the germline V gene are LGHNA and YNFKEQ.

A single count supports this clone. This chain uses TRBV5-1 with TRBJ2-1; TRBD1 matches at 8 bases. The germline V gene encodes CDR1 SGHRS and CDR2 YFSETQ. This CDR3 has 15 residues. J lost 2 bases, V lost 0 bases, and 1 base had no gene match. CDR3 residues: CASSLGDRTYNEQFF. CDR3 DNA: TGCGCCAGCAGCTTGGGGGACAGGACCTACAATGAGCAGTTCTTC.

The CDR3 DNA sequence: TGTGCCAGCAGTGAGAGGGGCGCAGATACGCAGTATTTT. Residues: CASSERGADTQYF. V and J are TRBV6-4 and TRBJ2-3; D might be TRBD1 or TRBD2, each matching 5 bases. Germline CDR1 MRHNA, CDR2 SNTAGT. The CDR3 sequence is 13 residues long. V gave up 3 bases and J gave up 4 bases, with 8 bases separating them.

V is TRBV2 and J is TRBJ1-4, with TRBD1 matching over 9 bases. CDR3 size: 18 residues. Trimming removed 4 bases from V and 5 bases from J; junction bases left unmatched: 14. Germline V gene data show CDR1 as SNHLY and CDR2 as FYNNEI. CDR3 amino acids: CASSVPRDRVPVNEKLFF. CDR3 sequence (DNA): TGTGCCAGCAGTGTCCCCCGGGACAGGGTGCCAGTAAATGAAAAACTGTTTTTT.

The rearrangement uses TRBV12-3 or TRBV12-4 and TRBJ1-6, with no clear D. Trimming stripped 4 bases from V and 7 bases from J, with 8 bases between. The CDR3 runs 13 residues. The CDR3 region is CASSSRENSPLHF. The DNA of the CDR3 is TGTGCCAGCAGTTCGAGGGAAAATTCACCCCTCCACTTT.